Many counts were recorded for the clone carrying this T cell receptor (beta chain). The sample is drawn from a study of T-cell reconstitution after alpha-beta-depleted transplantation in children. V lost 4 bases and J 1 base, leaving 13 bases between the germline ends. The CDR3 totals 15 residues. Germline loops: CDR1 KGHDR, CDR2 SFDVKD. Molecular barcoding with unique molecular identifiers was used for the TCRbeta library. TCRdb reprocessed the PCR reads via MiXCR and lists one record per CDR3 protein. The sample includes roughly 100,000 distinct CDR3 sequences, 8% to 9% of them seen just once. This specimen was PBMCs from the stem cell graft donor, taken from the stem cell graft. V and J are TRBV24-1 and TRBJ2-7; TRBD2 might be the D (6 bases). This sequence originates from a human donor who donated a stem cell graft to a child with congenital amegakaryocytic thrombocytopenia. The CDR3 bases are TGTGCCACCAGTGACTCTCGGGGGATTTCCTACGAGCAGTACTTC. The encoded protein is CATSDSRGISYEQYF.